This record looks at one T cell receptor beta chain sequence and its context. Antigen specificity is unknown. Use of 60 Vbeta and 13 Jbeta primers characterized the PCR. Here immunoSEQ multiplex PCR was the method, and the copy in TCRdb shows in-frame clones only, minus some. The sample lists 30,000 to 40,000 clones; about four fifths were seen once. V lost 0 bases to trimming and J lost 0 bases, with 11 bases between them. CDR3 size: 16 residues. Germline CDR1 MNHEY, CDR2 SMNVEV (reference sequence). The data were taken from a study of cytomegalovirus exposure and HLA in healthy donors. Notes on the study in general: Later analysis showed most CMV-associated TCR beta chains appearing HLA-restricted. A further, later analysis showed that HLA-associated TCR beta chains (compared with equally common others) were more clonally expanded. It was only CMV serostatus that was available as immune exposure information. Most TCR sequences were seen very rarely across donors, but some public TCRs occurred in many.

The sequence was obtained from a woman aged 35 to 49 in good health and CMV-seronegative. The sequenced material came from PBMCs. The rearrangement links TRBV27 to TRBJ1-1; D gene ambiguous. The DNA for the CDR3 is TGTGCCAGCAGTTTATCCCCGGGGAGGATGAACACTGAAGCTTTCTTT. Amino acids: CASSLSPGRMNTEAFF.